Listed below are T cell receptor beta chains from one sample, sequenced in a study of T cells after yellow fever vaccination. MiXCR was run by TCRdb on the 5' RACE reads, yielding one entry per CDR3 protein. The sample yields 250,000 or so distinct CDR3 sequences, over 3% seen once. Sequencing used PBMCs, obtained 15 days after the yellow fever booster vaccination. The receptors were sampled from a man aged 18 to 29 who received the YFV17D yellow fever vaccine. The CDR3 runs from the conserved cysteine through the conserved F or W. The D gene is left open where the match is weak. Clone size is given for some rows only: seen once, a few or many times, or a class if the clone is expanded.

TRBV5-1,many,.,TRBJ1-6,CASSQGPRRNSPLHF,TGCGCCAGCAGCCAGGGCCCCAGGCGGAATTCACCCCTCCACTTT
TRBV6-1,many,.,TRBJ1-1,CASSEEVASAEAFF,TGTGCCAGCAGTGAAGAAGTGGCTTCGGCTGAAGCTTTCTTT
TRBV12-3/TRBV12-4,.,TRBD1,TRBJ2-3,CASSLTRDREADTQYF,TGTGCCAGCAGTCTCACCCGGGACAGGGAGGCAGATACGCAGTATTTT
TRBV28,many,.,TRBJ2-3,CASSMASGFDTQYF,TGTGCCAGCAGCATGGCTTCAGGGTTCGATACGCAGTATTTT
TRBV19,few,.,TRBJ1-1,CASSKQVSNTEAFF,TGTGCCAGTAGTAAACAGGTCTCGAACACTGAAGCTTTCTTT
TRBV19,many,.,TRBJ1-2,CASSPGRERRYTF,TGTGCCAGTAGCCCCGGAAGGGAGAGGAGGTACACCTTC
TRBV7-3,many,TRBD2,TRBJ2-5,CASSLKRGDHQETQYF,TGTGCCAGCAGCTTAAAGCGGGGGGATCACCAAGAGACCCAGTACTTC
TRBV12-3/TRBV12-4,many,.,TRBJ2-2,CASSFTGRAGELFF,TGTGCCAGCAGTTTTACAGGGCGTGCCGGGGAGCTGTTTTTT
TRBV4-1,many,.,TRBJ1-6,CASSQDRGAHNSPLHF,TGCGCCAGCAGCCAAGATCGGGGGGCTCATAATTCACCCCTCCACTTT
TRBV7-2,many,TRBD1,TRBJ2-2,CASRPTGVTGELFF,TGTGCCAGCAGGCCCACAGGGGTCACCGGGGAGCTGTTTTTT
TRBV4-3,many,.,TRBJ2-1,CASSLSEGPEQFF,TGCGCCAGCAGCCTATCTGAGGGTCCTGAGCAGTTCTTC
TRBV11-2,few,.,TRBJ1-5,CASSLDAGPQHF,TGTGCCAGCAGCTTAGACGCTGGGCCCCAGCATTTT
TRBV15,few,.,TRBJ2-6,CATLGGANVLTF,TGTGCCACCCTCGGTGGGGCCAACGTCCTGACTTTC
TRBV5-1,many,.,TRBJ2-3,CASSKGPADTQYF,TGCGCCAGCAGCAAGGGGCCTGCGGATACGCAGTATTTT
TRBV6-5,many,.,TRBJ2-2,CASSYSIRTNTGELFF,TGTGCCAGCAGTTACTCGATACGTACGAACACCGGGGAGCTGTTTTTT
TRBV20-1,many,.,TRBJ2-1,CSARPDNEQFF,TGCAGTGCTAGACCCGACAATGAGCAGTTCTTC
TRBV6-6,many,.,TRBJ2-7,CASRGDKSYEQYF,TGTGCCAGCCGGGGAGACAAATCCTACGAGCAGTACTTC